Listed here is a single T cell receptor (beta chain). Recovery among Cohort 3 donors was established by two negative PCRs, clearance, or symptom resolution. The CDR3 runs to 15 residues. V was trimmed by 2 bases and J by 6 bases, leaving 18 bases between them. CDR1 and CDR2 (germline): SGHRS, YFSETQ. The data originate from a study of blood T cell repertoires in COVID-19. About the research overall: Italy, Spain and the United States were the sources of the convalescent and acute COVID-19 samples. PBMCs, B-cell-depleted T cells, or T cells were the source of the cDNA or gDNA that made up the material.

Only in-frame clones appear in the TCRdb table, and some are missing; sequencing was by immunoSEQ multiplex PCR. The repertoire includes 160,000 or so clones, around 80% of them detected once, and more than 3% sits in the top ten. Sequencing was done on a sample of PBMCs or T cells enriched from blood (not recorded which). The receptor comes from a woman aged 55-75 years who had recovered from COVID-19. This chain connects TRBV5-1 to TRBJ2-7; D is possibly TRBD1 (6 bases). The DNA for the CDR3 is TGCGCCAGCAGCTTTGCTTTGGACAGCGGAGCCGAGCAGTACTTC. Amino acids: CASSFALDSGAEQYF. Full variable domain (rest looked up from reference TRBV5-1 and TRBJ2-7): KAGVTQTPRYLIKTRGQQVTLSCSPISGHRSVSWYQQTPGQGLQFLFEYFSETQRNKGNFPGRFSGRQFSNSRSEMNVSTLELGDSALYLCASSFALDSGAEQYFGPGTRLTVT.